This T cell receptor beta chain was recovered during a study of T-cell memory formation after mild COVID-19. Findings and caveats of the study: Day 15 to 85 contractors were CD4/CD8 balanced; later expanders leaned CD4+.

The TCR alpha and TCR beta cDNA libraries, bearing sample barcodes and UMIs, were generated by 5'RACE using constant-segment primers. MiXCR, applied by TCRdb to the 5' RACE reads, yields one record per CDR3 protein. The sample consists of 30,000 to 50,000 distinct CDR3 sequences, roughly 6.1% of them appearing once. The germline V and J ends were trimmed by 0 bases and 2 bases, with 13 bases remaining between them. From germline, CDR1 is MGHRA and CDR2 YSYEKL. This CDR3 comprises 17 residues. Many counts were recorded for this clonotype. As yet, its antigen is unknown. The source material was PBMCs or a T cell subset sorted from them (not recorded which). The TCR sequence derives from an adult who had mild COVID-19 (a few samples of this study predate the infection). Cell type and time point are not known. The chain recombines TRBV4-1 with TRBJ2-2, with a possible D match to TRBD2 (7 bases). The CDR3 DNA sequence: TGCGCCAGCAGCCAAGATGGGGGGGCGTACAACACCGGGGAGCTGTTTTTT. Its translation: CASSQDGGAYNTGELFF.